This T cell receptor beta chain was observed in a study of T cell changes during pregnancy in multiple sclerosis. J lost 8 bases, V lost 2 bases, and 6 bases had no gene match. In germline, CDR1 is SGDLS, CDR2 YYNGEE. This CDR3 has 15 residues. Sequencing was performed with immunoSEQ multiplex PCR; in TCRdb, only in-frame clones are kept and a portion is missing. The data show some 10,000 clones, with 80% to 90% seen just once and 4.5% to 6% held by the top ten. The origin of this receptor is a female donor in good health, enrolled as a control in a pregnancy study. The gene calls are TRBV9 and TRBJ2-1, with TRBD2 matching 11 bases. The sample consisted of CD8+ T cells from peripheral blood mononuclear cells, taken in the first trimester of pregnancy. CDR3 sequence reads: CASSVSGGGYYEQFF. DNA for the CDR3: TGTGCCAGCAGCGTTAGCGGGGGGGGGTACTATGAGCAGTTCTTC.